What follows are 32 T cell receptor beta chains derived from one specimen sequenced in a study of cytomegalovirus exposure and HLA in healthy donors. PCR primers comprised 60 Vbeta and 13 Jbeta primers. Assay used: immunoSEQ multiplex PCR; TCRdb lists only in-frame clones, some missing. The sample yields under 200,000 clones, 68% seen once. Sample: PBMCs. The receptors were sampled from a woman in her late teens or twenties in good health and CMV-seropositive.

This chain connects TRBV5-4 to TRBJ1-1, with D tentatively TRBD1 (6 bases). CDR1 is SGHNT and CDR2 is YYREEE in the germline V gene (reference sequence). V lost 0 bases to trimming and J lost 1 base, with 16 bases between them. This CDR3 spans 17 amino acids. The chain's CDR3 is CASSLGDRQVTNTEAFF. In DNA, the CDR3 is TGTGCCAGCAGCTTGGGTGACAGGCAGGTAACGAACACTGAAGCTTTCTTT.

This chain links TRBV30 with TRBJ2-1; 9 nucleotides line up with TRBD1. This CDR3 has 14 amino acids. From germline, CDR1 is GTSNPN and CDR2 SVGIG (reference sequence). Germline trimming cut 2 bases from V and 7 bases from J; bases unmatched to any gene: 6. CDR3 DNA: TGTGCCTGGAGTTCGGGACAGGGTGGGAATGAGCAGTTCTTC. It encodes CAWSSGQGGNEQFF.

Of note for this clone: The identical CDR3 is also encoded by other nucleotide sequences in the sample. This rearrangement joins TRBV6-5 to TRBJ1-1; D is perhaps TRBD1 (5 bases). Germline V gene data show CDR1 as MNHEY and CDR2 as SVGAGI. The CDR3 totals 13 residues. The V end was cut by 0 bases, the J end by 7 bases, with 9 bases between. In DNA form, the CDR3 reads TGTGCCAGCAGTTACTCAGGGGCCGGTGAAGCTTTCTTT. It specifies CASSYSGAGEAFF.

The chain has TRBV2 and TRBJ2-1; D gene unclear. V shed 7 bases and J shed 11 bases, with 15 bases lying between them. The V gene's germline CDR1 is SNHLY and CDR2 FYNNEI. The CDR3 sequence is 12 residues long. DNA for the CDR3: TGTGCCAGCATCTTAGAATCTAATAAGCAGTTCTTC. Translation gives CASILESNKQFF.

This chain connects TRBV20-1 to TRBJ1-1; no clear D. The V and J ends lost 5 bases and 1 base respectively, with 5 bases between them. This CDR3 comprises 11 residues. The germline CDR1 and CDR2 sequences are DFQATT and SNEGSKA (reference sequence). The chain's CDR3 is CSAVENTEAFF. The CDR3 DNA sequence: TGCAGTGCTGTAGAGAACACTGAAGCTTTCTTT.

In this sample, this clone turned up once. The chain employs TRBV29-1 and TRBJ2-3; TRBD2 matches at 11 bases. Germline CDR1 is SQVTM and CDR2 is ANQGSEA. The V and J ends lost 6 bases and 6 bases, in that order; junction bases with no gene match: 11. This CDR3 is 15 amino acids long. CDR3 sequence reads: CSVDQLAGGDDTQYF. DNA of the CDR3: TGCAGCGTAGACCAGCTAGCGGGGGGTGACGATACGCAGTATTTT.

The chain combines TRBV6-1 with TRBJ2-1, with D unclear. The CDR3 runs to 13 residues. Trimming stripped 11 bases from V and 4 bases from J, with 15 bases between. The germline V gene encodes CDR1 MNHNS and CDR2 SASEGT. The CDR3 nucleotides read TGTGCCTCCGACGGCGGTTCGTACAATGAGCAGTTCTTC. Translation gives CASDGGSYNEQFF.

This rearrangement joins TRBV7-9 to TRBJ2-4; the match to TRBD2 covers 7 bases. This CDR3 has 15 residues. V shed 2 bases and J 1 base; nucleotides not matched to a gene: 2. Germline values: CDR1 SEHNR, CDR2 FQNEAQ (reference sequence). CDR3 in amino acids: CASSLRGEAKNIQYF. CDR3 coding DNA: TGTGCCAGCAGCTTACGGGGGGAGGCCAAAAACATTCAGTACTTC.

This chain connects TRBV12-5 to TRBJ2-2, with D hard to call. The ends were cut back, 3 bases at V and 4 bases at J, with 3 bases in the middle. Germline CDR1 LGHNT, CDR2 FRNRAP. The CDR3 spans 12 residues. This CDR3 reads CASGFGTGELFF. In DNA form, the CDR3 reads TGTGCTAGTGGTTTCGGCACCGGGGAGCTGTTTTTT. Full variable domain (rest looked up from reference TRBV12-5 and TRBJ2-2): DARVTQTPRHKVTEMGQEVTMRCQPILGHNTVFWYRQTMMQGLELLAYFRNRAPLDDSGMPKDRFSAEMPDATLATLKIQPSEPRDSAVYFCASGFGTGELFFGEGSRLTVL.

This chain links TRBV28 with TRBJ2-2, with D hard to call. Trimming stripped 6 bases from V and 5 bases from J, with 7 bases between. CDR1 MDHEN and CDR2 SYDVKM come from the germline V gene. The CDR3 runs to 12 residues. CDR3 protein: CASSVTTGELFF. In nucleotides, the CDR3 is TGTGCCAGCAGCGTCACTACCGGGGAGCTGTTTTTT.

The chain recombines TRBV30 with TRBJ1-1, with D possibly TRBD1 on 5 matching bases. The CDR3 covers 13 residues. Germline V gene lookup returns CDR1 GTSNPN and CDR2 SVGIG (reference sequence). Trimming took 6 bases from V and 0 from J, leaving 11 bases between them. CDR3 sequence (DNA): TGTGCCTGTACACAGGTGATGAACACTGAAGCTTTCTTT. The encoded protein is CACTQVMNTEAFF.

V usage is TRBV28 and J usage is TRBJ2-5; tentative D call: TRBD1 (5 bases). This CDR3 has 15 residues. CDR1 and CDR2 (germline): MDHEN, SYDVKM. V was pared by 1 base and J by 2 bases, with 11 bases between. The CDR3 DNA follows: TGTGCCAGCAGTTTATCTAGTAGGGGACAAGAGACCCAGTACTTC. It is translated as CASSLSSRGQETQYF.

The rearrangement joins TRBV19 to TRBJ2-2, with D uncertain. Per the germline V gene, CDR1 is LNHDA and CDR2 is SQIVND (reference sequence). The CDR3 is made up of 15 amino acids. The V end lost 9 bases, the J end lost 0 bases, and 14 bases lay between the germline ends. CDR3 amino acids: CASLRSFTNTGELFF. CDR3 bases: TGTGCCAGCCTGAGGAGCTTTACGAACACCGGGGAGCTGTTTTTT.

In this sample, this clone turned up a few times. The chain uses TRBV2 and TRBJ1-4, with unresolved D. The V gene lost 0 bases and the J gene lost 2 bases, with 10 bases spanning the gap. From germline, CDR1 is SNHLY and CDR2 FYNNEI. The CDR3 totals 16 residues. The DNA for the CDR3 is TGTGCCAGCAGTGAAGCGCTTCTAGACACTAATGAAAAACTGTTTTTT. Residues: CASSEALLDTNEKLFF.

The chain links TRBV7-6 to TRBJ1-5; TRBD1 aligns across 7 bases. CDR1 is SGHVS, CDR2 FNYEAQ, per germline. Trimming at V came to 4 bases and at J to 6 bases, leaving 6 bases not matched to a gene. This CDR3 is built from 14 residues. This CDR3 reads CASSSRQGGQPQHF. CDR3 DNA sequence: TGTGCCAGCAGCTCCCGACAGGGCGGTCAGCCCCAGCATTTT.

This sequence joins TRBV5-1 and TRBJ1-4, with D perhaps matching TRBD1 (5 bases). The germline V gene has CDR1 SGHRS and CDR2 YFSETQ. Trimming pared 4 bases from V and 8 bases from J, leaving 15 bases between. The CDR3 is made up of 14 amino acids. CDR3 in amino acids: CASSLMGGSEKLFF. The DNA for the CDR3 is TGCGCCAGCAGCCTGATGGGGGGATCGGAAAAACTGTTTTTT. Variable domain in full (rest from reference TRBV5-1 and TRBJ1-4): KAGVTQTPRYLIKTRGQQVTLSCSPISGHRSVSWYQQTPGQGLQFLFEYFSETQRNKGNFPGRFSGRQFSNSRSEMNVSTLELGDSALYLCASSLMGGSEKLFFGSGTQLSVL.

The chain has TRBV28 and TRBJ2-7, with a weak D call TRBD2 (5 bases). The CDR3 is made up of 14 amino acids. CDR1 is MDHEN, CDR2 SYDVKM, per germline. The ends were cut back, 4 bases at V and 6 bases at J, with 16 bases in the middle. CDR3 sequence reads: CASSSGLSSGEQYF. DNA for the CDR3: TGTGCCAGCAGTTCGGGATTATCATCGGGCGAGCAGTACTTC.

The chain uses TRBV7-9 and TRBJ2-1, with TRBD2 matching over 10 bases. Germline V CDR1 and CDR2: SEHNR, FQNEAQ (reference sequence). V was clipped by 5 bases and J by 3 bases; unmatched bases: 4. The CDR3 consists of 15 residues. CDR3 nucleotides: TGTGCCAGCAGCCAAGGACTAGCGGACTACAATGAGCAGTTCTTC. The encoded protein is CASSQGLADYNEQFF.

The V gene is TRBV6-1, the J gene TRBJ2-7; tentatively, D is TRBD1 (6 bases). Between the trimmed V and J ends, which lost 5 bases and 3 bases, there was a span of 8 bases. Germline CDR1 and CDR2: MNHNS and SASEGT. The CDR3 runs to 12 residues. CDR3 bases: TGTGCCAGCAGTAGGACAGTCTACGAGCAGTACTTC. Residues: CASSRTVYEQYF.

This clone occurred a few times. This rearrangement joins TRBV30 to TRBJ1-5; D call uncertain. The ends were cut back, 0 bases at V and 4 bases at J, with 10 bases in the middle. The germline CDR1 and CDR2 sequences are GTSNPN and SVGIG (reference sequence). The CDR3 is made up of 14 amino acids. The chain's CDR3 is CAWSVKIVNQPQHF. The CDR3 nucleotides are TGTGCCTGGAGTGTAAAAATAGTAAATCAGCCCCAGCATTTT.

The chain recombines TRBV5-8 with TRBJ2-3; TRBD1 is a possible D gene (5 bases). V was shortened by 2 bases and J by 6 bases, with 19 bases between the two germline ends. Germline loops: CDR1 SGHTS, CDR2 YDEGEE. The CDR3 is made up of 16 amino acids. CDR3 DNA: TGTGCCAGCAGCTTTGGGTCAGGGTTGGAGACTGATACGCAGTATTTT. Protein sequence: CASSFGSGLETDTQYF.

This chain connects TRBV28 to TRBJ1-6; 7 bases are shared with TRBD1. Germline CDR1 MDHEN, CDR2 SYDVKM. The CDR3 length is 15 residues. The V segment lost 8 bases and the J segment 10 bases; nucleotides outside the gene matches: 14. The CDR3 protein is CASRDRTGWQSPLHF. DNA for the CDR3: TGTGCCAGCCGCGATCGGACAGGATGGCAATCACCCCTCCACTTT.

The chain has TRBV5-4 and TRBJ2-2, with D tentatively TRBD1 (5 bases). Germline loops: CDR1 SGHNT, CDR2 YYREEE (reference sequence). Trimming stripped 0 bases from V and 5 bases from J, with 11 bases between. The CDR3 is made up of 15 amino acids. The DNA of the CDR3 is TGTGCCAGCAGCTTGGAGGGCAGGGTAACCGGGGAGCTGTTTTTT. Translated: CASSLEGRVTGELFF.

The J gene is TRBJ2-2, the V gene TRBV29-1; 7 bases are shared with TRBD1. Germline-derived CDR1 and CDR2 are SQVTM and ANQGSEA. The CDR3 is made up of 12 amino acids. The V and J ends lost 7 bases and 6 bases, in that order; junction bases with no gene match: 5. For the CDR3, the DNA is TGCAGCGCCCAGGACAGGCCCGGGGAGCTGTTTTTT. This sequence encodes CSAQDRPGELFF.

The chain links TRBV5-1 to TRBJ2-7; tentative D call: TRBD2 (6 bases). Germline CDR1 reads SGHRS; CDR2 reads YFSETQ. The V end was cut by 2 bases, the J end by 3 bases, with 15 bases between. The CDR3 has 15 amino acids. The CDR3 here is CASSFSQAGSYEQYF. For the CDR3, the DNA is TGCGCCAGCAGCTTTTCACAGGCGGGGAGCTACGAGCAGTACTTC.

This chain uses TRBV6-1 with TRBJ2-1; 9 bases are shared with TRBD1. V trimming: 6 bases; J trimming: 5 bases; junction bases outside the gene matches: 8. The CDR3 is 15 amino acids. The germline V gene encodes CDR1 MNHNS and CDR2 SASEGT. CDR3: CASRVGTGTHNEQFF. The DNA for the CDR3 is TGTGCCAGCAGAGTCGGGACAGGGACCCACAATGAGCAGTTCTTC.

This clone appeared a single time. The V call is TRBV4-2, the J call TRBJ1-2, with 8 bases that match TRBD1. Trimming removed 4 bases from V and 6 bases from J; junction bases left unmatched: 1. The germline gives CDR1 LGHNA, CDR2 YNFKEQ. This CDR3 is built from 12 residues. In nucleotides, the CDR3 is TGTGCCAGCAGCCTGGACAGGGATGGCTACACCTTC. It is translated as CASSLDRDGYTF.

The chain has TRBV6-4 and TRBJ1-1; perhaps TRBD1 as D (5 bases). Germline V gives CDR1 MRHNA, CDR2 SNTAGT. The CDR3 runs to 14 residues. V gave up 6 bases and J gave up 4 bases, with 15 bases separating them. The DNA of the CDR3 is TGTGCCAGCAGAGACGGGGGGAGTTCCACTGAAGCTTTCTTT. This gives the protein CASRDGGSSTEAFF.

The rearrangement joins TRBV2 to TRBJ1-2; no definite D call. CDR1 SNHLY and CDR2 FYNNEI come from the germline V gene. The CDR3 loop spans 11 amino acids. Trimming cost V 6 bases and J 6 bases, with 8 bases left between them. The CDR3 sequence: CASSYQDGYTF. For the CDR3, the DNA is TGTGCCAGCAGCTACCAGGATGGCTACACCTTC.

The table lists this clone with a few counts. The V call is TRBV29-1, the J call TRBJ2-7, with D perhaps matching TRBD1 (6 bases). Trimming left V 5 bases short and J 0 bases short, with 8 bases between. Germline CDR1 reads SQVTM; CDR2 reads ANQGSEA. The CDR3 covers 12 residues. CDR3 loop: CSVRDNSYEQYF. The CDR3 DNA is TGCAGCGTTCGGGACAACTCCTACGAGCAGTACTTC.

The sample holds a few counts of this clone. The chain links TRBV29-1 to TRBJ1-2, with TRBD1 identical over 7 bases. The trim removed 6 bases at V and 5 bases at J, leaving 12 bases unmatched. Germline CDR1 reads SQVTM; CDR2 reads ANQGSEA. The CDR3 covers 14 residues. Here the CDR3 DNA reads TGCAGCGTCGAGGGACAGACAGGAACGTATGGCTACACCTTC. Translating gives CSVEGQTGTYGYTF.

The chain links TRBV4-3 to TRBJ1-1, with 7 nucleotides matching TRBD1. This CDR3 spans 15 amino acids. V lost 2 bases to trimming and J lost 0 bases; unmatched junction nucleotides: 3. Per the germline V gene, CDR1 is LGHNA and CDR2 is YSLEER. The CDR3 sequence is CASSQRQGLNTEAFF. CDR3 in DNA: TGCGCCAGCAGCCAAAGACAGGGCTTGAACACTGAAGCTTTCTTT.